The clone carrying this TCR beta chain was detected only once. This CDR3 spans 13 amino acids. V was pared by 9 bases and J by 2 bases, with 1 base of the junction left unmatched. Germline CDR1 is MRHNA and CDR2 is SNTAGT. This sample was taken from a study of blood T cell repertoires in COVID-19. In the study overall: COVID-19 samples, acute and convalescent, were from the United States, Italy and Spain.

Original analysis: Nucleated cell number was recorded as an estimate derived from reference gene primer amplification. Profiling relied on immunoSEQ multiplex PCR, and the TCRdb table lists in-frame clones only, not all of them. The V and J calls and the clone size are those of that table, but D and trimming were determined from the DNA. The sample has tens of thousands of clones; around 90% are singletons. The genes are TRBV6-4 and TRBJ2-2; 9 nucleotides match TRBD1. Material: peripheral blood. The TCR sequence derives from a man aged 45-60 years with active COVID-19. CDR3 coding DNA: TGTGCCAGGGGACAGGGAAACACCGGGGAGCTGTTTTTT. This sequence encodes CARGQGNTGELFF.